A selection of T cell receptor beta chains follows, all from one sample in a study of T cell repertoires in cytomegalovirus infection. These receptors are not linked to any known antigen. TCRdb re-derived calls from the reads in MiXCR, one entry per CDR3 protein. The data contain 640,000 or so distinct CDR3 sequences, around a third of them singletons. Sequencing was performed on cultured PBMCs, taken from culture after CMV antigen stimulation. These receptors all stem from a human donor in good health (CMV status not recorded). Some clones in this sample may be carry-over from other donors' samples. Both conserved end residues are trimmed from each CDR3. The order of the fields is V gene, J gene, CDR3 protein.

TRBV7-8	TRBJ2-5	ASRTRGQGVETQY
TRBV7-9	TRBJ2-5	ASSSGIRTAEETQY
TRBV5-1	TRBJ2-1	ASSSTSGAFNEQF
TRBV10-3	TRBJ2-5	AISEHRGQETQY
TRBV7-2	TRBJ1-1	ASSSTRGGRTEAS
TRBV12-3/TRBV12-4	TRBJ1-5	ASRERGGNQPQH
TRBV12-3/TRBV12-4	TRBJ2-3	ASRWGLGTRSSVDTQY
TRBV19	TRBJ2-2	ASSKGAGGPGGELF
TRBV7-2	TRBJ1-1	ASSLDRGVSEAF
TRBV18	TRBJ1-2	ASSPRWTGLGYGYT
TRBV7-2	TRBJ2-1	ASSLVGGRTGGDEQF
TRBV2	TRBJ2-7	ASSVGGTGAYEQY
TRBV5-6	TRBJ1-1	ASSLDQDGLNTEAF
TRBV10-3	TRBJ2-7	AISVRGDSSYEQY
TRBV6-1	TRBJ2-7	ASTPSRQALGYEQY
TRBV7-6	TRBJ2-5	ASSRGLAGGQETQY
TRBV12-3/TRBV12-4	TRBJ2-5	ASSPTLSHVETQY
TRBV7-2	TRBJ2-4	ASSSGTDLAKNIQY
TRBV19	TRBJ2-1	ASSGGSEEQF
TRBV20-1	TRBJ1-5	SATPTGDRNQPQH
TRBV11-2	TRBJ2-7	ASSPWGDLPYEQY
TRBV4-3	TRBJ2-3	ASSQDWTSGRDTQY
TRBV28	TRBJ2-7	ASTPGGTGGDEQY
TRBV7-2	TRBJ2-5	ASSLGPGILQETQY
TRBV6-1	TRBJ2-7	ASSEDGNSGYEQY
TRBV12-3/TRBV12-4	TRBJ2-1	ASSGLANNEQF
TRBV7-6	TRBJ2-4	ASSLPGGTAKNIQY
TRBV7-2	TRBJ2-7	ASSQGQGRGYEQY
TRBV4-2	TRBJ1-1	ASSQRTASYGGAF
TRBV12-3/TRBV12-4	TRBJ1-1	ASSFLGGENTEAF
TRBV6-1	TRBJ1-1	ASSDWAGGTEAF
TRBV19	TRBJ2-5	ASSTHRGQSQVETQY
TRBV11-2	TRBJ2-1	ASSSPRGRPNEQF
TRBV6-1	TRBJ2-5	ASSTLAGSQETQY
TRBV4-1	TRBJ2-7	ASSQEDVVASFHEQY
TRBV7-9	TRBJ1-2	ASSLARGSGGRGYT
TRBV6-5	TRBJ2-5	ASSYPGVRGTQY